A single sample is the source of the 27 T cell receptor beta chains below, sequenced in a study of graft-versus-host responses after intestinal transplantation. Generated by immunoSEQ multiplex PCR, the TCRdb table keeps only in-frame clones and is missing some. Among about 30,000 clones, roughly 93% were seen once, and the ten largest hold around 0.72%. Sequencing was performed on PBMCs, taken 66 days after intestinal transplant. The receptors come from a human patient who received an intestinal transplant, so some T cells may come from the graft donor.

Only a few counts were recorded for this clone. The chain uses TRBV27 and TRBJ1-2; 8 nucleotides align to TRBD1. Unmatched junction bases numbered 7, after V lost 5 bases and J lost 8 bases. The CDR3 contains 13 residues. Germline V gene data show CDR1 as MNHEY and CDR2 as SMNVEV (reference sequence). CDR3 amino acids: CASSPTGEWGYTF. The CDR3 DNA follows: TGTGCCAGCAGTCCGACAGGGGAGTGGGGCTACACCTTC.

The rearrangement uses TRBV7-9 and TRBJ2-7; D not certain. The germline CDR1 and CDR2 sequences are SEHNR and FQNEAQ (reference sequence). This CDR3 has 11 residues. With 5 bases removed from V and 7 bases from J, the gap between germline ends came to 9 bases. The CDR3 nucleotides read TGTGCCAGCAGCCCTCAGGTGGAGCAGTACTTC. Translating gives CASSPQVEQYF. The complete variable domain, with remaining parts taken from reference TRBV7-9 and TRBJ2-7, reads DTGVSQNPRHKITKRGQNVTFRCDPISEHNRLYWYRQTLGQGPEFLTYFQNEAQLEKSRLLSDRFSAERPKGSFSTLEIQRTEQGDSAMYLCASSPQVEQYFGPGTRLTVT.

The rearrangement uses TRBV28 and TRBJ2-7; D is unresolved. V lost 3 bases and J lost 3, with 9 bases in between. Germline V gene lookup returns CDR1 MDHEN and CDR2 SYDVKM. The CDR3 covers 13 residues. The CDR3, as DNA: TGTGCCAGCAGTTTCCGGCTAGACTACGAGCAGTACTTC. This translates into CASSFRLDYEQYF.

The V gene is TRBV2, the J gene TRBJ1-5; tentatively, D is TRBD1 (5 bases). Deletions cut 1 base from V and 8 bases from J, with 12 bases between. Germline V gene data show CDR1 as SNHLY and CDR2 as FYNNEI. The CDR3 has 14 residues. CDR3 sequence (DNA): TGTGCCAGCAGTGAAGGGGGGGGGATTGAGCCCCAGCATTTT. Amino acids: CASSEGGGIEPQHF.

This clone appeared once. DNA for the CDR3: TGTGCCAGCAGTTTCCTAGCGGGTTCGAACACCGGGGAGCTGTTTTTT. It specifies CASSFLAGSNTGELFF. The chain has TRBV6-6 and TRBJ2-2, with 8 bases aligning to TRBD2. The CDR3 sequence is 16 residues long. Germline V gene data show CDR1 as MNHNY and CDR2 as SVGAGI (reference sequence). V shed 4 bases and J 0 bases; nucleotides not matched to a gene: 4.

The chain uses TRBV28 and TRBJ2-7; maybe TRBD2 (6 bases). The length of the CDR3 is 16 residues. V lost 5 bases to trimming and J lost 0 bases, with 17 bases between them. Germline-derived CDR1 and CDR2 are MDHEN and SYDVKM. The DNA of the CDR3 is TGTGCCAGCAGTCCGCTGGATAGCGGCTACTCCTACGAGCAGTACTTC. The encoded protein is CASSPLDSGYSYEQYF.

The gene calls are TRBV28 and TRBJ2-3, with TRBD2 as a possible D gene (5 bases). Germline V gene data show CDR1 as MDHEN and CDR2 as SYDVKM. The CDR3 totals 14 residues. The V and J ends lost 4 bases and 4 bases respectively, with 12 bases between them. The chain's CDR3 is CASSYSGDPDTQYF. Written as DNA, the CDR3 is TGTGCCAGCAGTTATTCCGGGGATCCAGATACGCAGTATTTT.

This clone is a singleton in its sample. This chain uses TRBV7-2 with TRBJ1-1; no firm D call. Trimming shortened V by 2 bases and J by 3 bases, and 25 bases separated the two germline ends. This CDR3 region has 19 residues. Germline-derived CDR1 and CDR2 are SGHTA and FQGNSA. DNA for the CDR3: TGTGCCAGCAGCTTATTTGTTTTTATTGGGTTTCTCTCGGACACTGAAGCTTTCTTT. It specifies CASSLFVFIGFLSDTEAFF. The full variable domain, with the rest looked up from reference TRBV7-2 and TRBJ1-1, is GAGVSQSPSNKVTEKGKDVELRCDPISGHTALYWYRQSLGQGLEFLIYFQGNSAPDKSGLPSDRFSAERTGGSVSTLTIQRTQQEDSAVYLCASSLFVFIGFLSDTEAFFGQGTRLTVV.

The chain has TRBV12-5 and TRBJ2-5, with a tentative D call TRBD2 (6 bases). The CDR3 contains 16 residues. The V end was cut by 0 bases, the J end by 4 bases, with 15 bases between. Germline CDR1 reads LGHNT; CDR2 reads FRNRAP. CDR3 DNA: TGTGCTAGTGGTTTGGTACAAGACGGGAGAGGAGAGACCCAGTACTTC. Protein product: CASGLVQDGRGETQYF.

This chain connects TRBV30 to TRBJ2-1; D ambiguous. Germline V gives CDR1 GTSNPN, CDR2 SVGIG (reference sequence). Trimming shortened V by 4 bases and J by 6 bases, and 7 bases separated the two germline ends. The length of the CDR3 is 11 residues. CDR3 in DNA: TGTGCCTGGACAGCATCCAATGAGCAGTTCTTC. Translation gives CAWTASNEQFF.

The chain carries TRBV25-1 and TRBJ2-7; the D gene is possibly TRBD1 (6 bases). The V gene lost 2 bases and the J gene lost 7 bases, with 9 bases spanning the gap. Germline CDR1 reads MGHDK; CDR2 reads SYGVNS. The CDR3 contains 12 residues. The CDR3 is CASSEQGTEQYF. CDR3 bases: TGTGCCAGCAGTGAACAGGGGACGGAGCAGTACTTC.

This sequence joins TRBV19 and TRBJ2-6; TRBD1 is a possible D gene (5 bases). CDR3 length equals 15 residues. Germline assignment: CDR1 LNHDA and CDR2 SQIVND (reference sequence). V dropped 8 bases and J dropped 0 bases, with 11 bases sitting between them. CDR3 residues: CASSTASSGANVLTF. CDR3 DNA: TGTGCCAGTTCGACAGCTTCCTCTGGGGCCAACGTCCTGACTTTC.

V and J are TRBV27 and TRBJ2-7; 8 nucleotides agree with TRBD2. Germline CDR1 MNHEY, CDR2 SMNVEV (reference sequence). CDR3 length: 13 residues. V was pared by 6 bases and J by 3 bases, with 4 bases of the junction left unmatched. CDR3 loop: CASRAGESYEQYF. The CDR3 nucleotides read TGTGCCAGCAGAGCGGGGGAAAGCTACGAGCAGTACTTC.

The chain has TRBV6-4 and TRBJ2-6, with D possibly TRBD1 on 6 matching bases. Germline loops: CDR1 MRHNA, CDR2 SNTAGT. V dropped 2 bases and J dropped 0 bases, with 8 bases sitting between them. The length of the CDR3 is 16 residues. CDR3 nucleotide sequence: TGTGCCAGCAGTGACCTGGGACACTCTGGGGCCAACGTCCTGACTTTC. Translating gives CASSDLGHSGANVLTF.

The CDR3 region is CASSLGGQGNYNEQFF. The CDR3 coding sequence is TGTGCCAGCAGCTTAGGGGGACAGGGAAATTACAATGAGCAGTTCTTC. The rearrangement links TRBV11-3 to TRBJ2-1, with TRBD1 matching 9 bases. With 1 base clipped from V and 4 bases from J, the junction kept 5 bases outside the gene matches. Germline CDR1 reads SGHNT; CDR2 reads YENEEA. The CDR3 runs to 16 residues.

V and J are TRBV18 and TRBJ2-3; TRBD1 agrees at 8 bases. The germline CDR1 and CDR2 sequences are KGHSH and LQKENI. The CDR3 runs to 17 residues. The V segment lost 1 base and the J segment 0 bases; nucleotides outside the gene matches: 6. This chain's CDR3 is CASSPQGQGISTDTQYF. DNA of the CDR3: TGTGCCAGCTCACCACAAGGACAGGGCATTAGCACAGATACGCAGTATTTT.

The V and J genes are TRBV12-5 and TRBJ2-5; D is possibly TRBD1 or TRBD2 (5 bases each). The CDR3 is 15 residues long. V dropped 1 base and J dropped 5 bases, with 14 bases sitting between them. Germline values: CDR1 LGHNT, CDR2 FRNRAP. Here the CDR3 reads CASGLGGDLRETQYF. The CDR3 region has the DNA TGTGCTAGTGGTTTGGGAGGGGACCTCCGGGAGACCCAGTACTTC.

The V gene is TRBV7-6, the J gene TRBJ2-5, with D hard to call. Trimming stripped 2 bases from V and 6 bases from J, with 10 bases between. The germline CDR1 and CDR2 sequences are SGHVS and FNYEAQ. CDR3 length equals 13 residues. The CDR3 region is CASSLSYEKTQYF. CDR3 sequence (DNA): TGTGCCAGCAGCTTAAGCTACGAAAAGACCCAGTACTTC.

V gene TRBV7-9 combines with J gene TRBJ1-2; D may be TRBD1 (6 bases). The V end lost 0 bases, the J end lost 3 bases, and 11 bases lay between the germline ends. This CDR3 is 15 amino acids long. Germline CDR1 and CDR2: SEHNR and FQNEAQ (reference sequence). In nucleotides, the CDR3 is TGTGCCAGCAGCTTAGCGGGCAGGGGTTACTATGGCTACACCTTC. Translated, it gives CASSLAGRGYYGYTF.

The V and J genes are TRBV28 and TRBJ1-2, with 7 bases lining up with TRBD1. Germline CDR1 MDHEN, CDR2 SYDVKM. V lost 6 bases and J lost 8; bases outside the gene matches: 6. There are 12 residues in the CDR3. The CDR3 DNA reads as TGTGCCAGCAGCTTTACAGGGGACGGCTACACCTTC. This sequence encodes CASSFTGDGYTF.

V and J are TRBV7-9 and TRBJ2-4; 8 bases fit TRBD1. V lost 6 bases and J lost 2; bases outside the gene matches: 9. Germline V gene data show CDR1 as SEHNR and CDR2 as FQNEAQ (reference sequence). The CDR3 totals 16 residues. CDR3 in amino acids: CASSSGQGATKNIQYF. The DNA of the CDR3 is TGTGCCAGCAGTAGTGGACAGGGAGCAACCAAAAACATTCAGTACTTC.

The chain's CDR3 is CASSDSRQGPLPNEKLFF. CDR3 coding DNA: TGTGCCAGCAGTGACTCCCGCCAGGGGCCACTTCCAAATGAAAAACTGTTTTTT. V usage is TRBV6-4 and J usage is TRBJ1-4, with D perhaps TRBD1 (6 bases). Per germline, CDR1 MRHNA and CDR2 SNTAGT. Trimming shortened V by 0 bases and J by 5 bases, and 19 bases separated the two germline ends. This CDR3 comprises 18 residues.

CDR3 nucleotide sequence: TGCGCCAGCAGCTTGGCCGTGCGCACAGATACGCAGTATTTT. Residues: CASSLAVRTDTQYF. The chain joins TRBV5-1 to TRBJ2-3; D is ambiguous. V shed 0 bases and J shed 1 base, with 6 bases lying between them. This CDR3 contains 14 residues. Looked up from germline, CDR1 is SGHRS and CDR2 is YFSETQ.

The chain couples TRBV5-6 to TRBJ2-3; D might be TRBD1 (5 bases). V was pared by 2 bases and J by 1 base, with 5 bases between. Germline CDR1 and CDR2: SGHDT and YYEEEE. The CDR3 spans 13 residues. The DNA for the CDR3 is TGTGCCAGCAGCTTAGGGGGCACAGATACGCAGTATTTT. Translation gives CASSLGGTDTQYF.

The V call is TRBV4-1, the J call TRBJ2-5; TRBD2 is a possible D gene (5 bases). The better agreement between TRBJ2-7 and the DNA end casts doubt on the J call. The CDR3 totals 16 residues. Germline CDR1 and CDR2: MGHRA and YSYEKL. CDR3: CASSQTGGRFFYEQYF. CDR3 bases: TGCGCCAGCAGCCAGACCGGCGGGCGTTTTTTTTACGAGCAGTACTTC.

The chain links TRBV7-2 to TRBJ1-3; D is uncertain. This CDR3 spans 14 amino acids. V gave up 1 base and J gave up 0 bases, with 4 bases separating them. The germline V gene has CDR1 SGHTA and CDR2 FQGNSA. The CDR3 DNA is TGTGCCAGCAGCTTAGGGCACTCTGGAAACACCATATATTTT. This sequence encodes CASSLGHSGNTIYF.

The chain couples TRBV28 to TRBJ2-6; D uncertain. The CDR3 runs 15 residues. CDR1 is MDHEN, CDR2 SYDVKM, per germline. The V end was cut by 6 bases, the J end by 4 bases, with 13 bases between. CDR3 in DNA: TGTGCCAGCAGGACCATGGGCGGCGGGGCCAACGTCCTGACTTTC. This codes for CASRTMGGGANVLTF.